Ten or more counts support the clone carrying this T cell receptor beta chain. Its target is not known. Germline CDR1 is SGHAT and CDR2 is FQNNGV. This CDR3 comprises 14 residues. The V end was cut by 5 bases, the J end by 8 bases, with 18 bases between. This record comes from a study of T cells in Graves' hyperthyroidism and ophthalmopathy. RNA transcripts yielded amplified TCR beta CDR3 regions. HTBI primers were the set used in a first-round RT-PCR of the TCR CDR3. TCRdb reanalysed the multiplex PCR reads using MiXCR and keeps one entry per CDR3 protein. The table has over 700,000 distinct CDR3 sequences, over 35% seen once. Stable hyperthyroidism: no ophthalmopathy progression over 18 months of follow-up. Around 10 ml of fresh peripheral blood supplied the PBMCs. Findings of the study overall: Appearing also in blood were most of the thyroid clonotypes expanded above 0.001.

This sequence was found in a woman between 40 and 55 years old with Graves' hyperthyroidism. The rearrangement joins TRBV11-2 to TRBJ1-2; D ambiguous. Sequences were obtained from blood. CDR3 loop: CASSPVWDLEGYTF. The CDR3 DNA reads as TGTGCCAGCAGCCCGGTTTGGGATTTGGAAGGCTACACCTTC.